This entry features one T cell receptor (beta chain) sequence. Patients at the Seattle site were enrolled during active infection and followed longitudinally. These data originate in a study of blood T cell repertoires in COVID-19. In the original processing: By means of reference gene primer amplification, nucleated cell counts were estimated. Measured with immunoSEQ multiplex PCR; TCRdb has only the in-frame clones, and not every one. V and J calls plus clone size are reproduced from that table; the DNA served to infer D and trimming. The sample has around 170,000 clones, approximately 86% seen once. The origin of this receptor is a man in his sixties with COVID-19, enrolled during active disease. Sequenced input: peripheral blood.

This CDR3 is CASSLDLTGANYGYTF. CDR3 bases: TGTGCCAGCAGCTTAGATCTGACAGGGGCTAACTATGGCTACACCTTC. The chain links TRBV11-2 to TRBJ1-2; 8 bases map to TRBD1. V was pared by 0 bases and J by 0 bases, with 3 bases of the junction left unmatched. CDR1 and CDR2 from the germline V gene are SGHAT and FQNNGV. CDR3 length: 16 amino acids.